This T cell receptor (beta chain) was obtained from a study of Ad26.COV2.S vaccination and SARS-CoV-2 variants. This CDR3 has 17 residues. Germline values: CDR1 SGHAT, CDR2 FQNNGV. V was clipped by 3 bases and J by 7 bases, with 22 bases between them. TCRdb keeps only in-frame clones here, not all; method: immunoSEQ multiplex PCR. The data contain tens of thousands of clones, under 90% of them singletons. The V gene is TRBV11-2, the J gene TRBJ2-1; possibly TRBD1 for D (6 bases). This clonotype was sampled from a human donor who had recovered from COVID-19. The starting material was peripheral blood, obtained after recovery from COVID-19. CDR3 DNA sequence: TGTGCCAGCAGCTTTTCGACAGGTGCCACTAAAGATAATGAGCAGTTCTTC. Translation gives CASSFSTGATKDNEQFF.